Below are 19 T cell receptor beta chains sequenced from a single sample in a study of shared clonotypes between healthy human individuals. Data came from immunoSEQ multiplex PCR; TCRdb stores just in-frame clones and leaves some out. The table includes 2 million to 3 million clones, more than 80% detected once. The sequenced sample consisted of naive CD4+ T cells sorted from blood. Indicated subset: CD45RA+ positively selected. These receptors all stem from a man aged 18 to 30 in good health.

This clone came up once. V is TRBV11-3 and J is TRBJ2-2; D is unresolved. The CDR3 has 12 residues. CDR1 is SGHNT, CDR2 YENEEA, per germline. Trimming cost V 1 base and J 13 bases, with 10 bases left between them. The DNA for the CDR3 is TGTGCCAGCAGCTTAGCCGCTCCCAGGCTGTTTTTT. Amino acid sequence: CASSLAAPRLFF.

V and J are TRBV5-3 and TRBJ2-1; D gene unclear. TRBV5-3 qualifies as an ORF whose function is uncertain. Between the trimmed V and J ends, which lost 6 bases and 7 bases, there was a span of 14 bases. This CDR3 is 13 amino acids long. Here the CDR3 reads CARKIQPPNEQFF. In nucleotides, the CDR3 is TGTGCCAGAAAAATACAGCCACCGAATGAGCAGTTCTTC.

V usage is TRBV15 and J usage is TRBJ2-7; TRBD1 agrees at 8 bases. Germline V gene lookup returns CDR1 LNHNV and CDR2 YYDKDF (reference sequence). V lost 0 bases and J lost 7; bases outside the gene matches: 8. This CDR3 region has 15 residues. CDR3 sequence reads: CATSRDQQGVGEQYF. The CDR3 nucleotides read TGTGCCACCAGCAGAGACCAACAGGGGGTTGGAGAGCAGTACTTC.

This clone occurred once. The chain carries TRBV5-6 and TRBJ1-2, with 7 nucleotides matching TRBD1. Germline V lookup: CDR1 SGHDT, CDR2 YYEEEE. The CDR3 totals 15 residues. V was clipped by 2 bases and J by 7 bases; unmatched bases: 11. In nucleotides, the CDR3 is TGTGCCAGCAGCTTACGGGACAGCGGTGACCGTGGCTACACCTTC. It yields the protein CASSLRDSGDRGYTF.

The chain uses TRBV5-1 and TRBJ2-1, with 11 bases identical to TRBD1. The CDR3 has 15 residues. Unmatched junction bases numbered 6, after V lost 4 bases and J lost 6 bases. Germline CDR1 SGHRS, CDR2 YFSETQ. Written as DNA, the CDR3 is TGCGCCAGCAGCCAAGGACAGGGGGCTGGCAATGAGCAGTTCTTC. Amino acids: CASSQGQGAGNEQFF.

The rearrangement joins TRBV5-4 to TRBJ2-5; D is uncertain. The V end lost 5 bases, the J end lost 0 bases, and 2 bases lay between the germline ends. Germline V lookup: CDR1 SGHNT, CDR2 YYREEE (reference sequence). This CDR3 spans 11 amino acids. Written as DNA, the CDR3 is TGTGCCAGCAGGGACCAAGAGACCCAGTACTTC. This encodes CASRDQETQYF.

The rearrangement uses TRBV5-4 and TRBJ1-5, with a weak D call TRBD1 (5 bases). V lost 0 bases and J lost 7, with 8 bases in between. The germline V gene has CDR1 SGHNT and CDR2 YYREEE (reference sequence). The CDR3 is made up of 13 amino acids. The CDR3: CASSLAGTQPQHF. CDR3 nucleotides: TGTGCCAGCAGCTTGGCGGGGACCCAGCCCCAGCATTTT.

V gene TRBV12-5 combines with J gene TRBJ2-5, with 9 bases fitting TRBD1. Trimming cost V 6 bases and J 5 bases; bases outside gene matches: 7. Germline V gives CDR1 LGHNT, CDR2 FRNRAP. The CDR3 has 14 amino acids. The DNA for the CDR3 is TGTGCTAGTGGACAAACAGGGGGCTGGGAGACCCAGTACTTC. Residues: CASGQTGGWETQYF.

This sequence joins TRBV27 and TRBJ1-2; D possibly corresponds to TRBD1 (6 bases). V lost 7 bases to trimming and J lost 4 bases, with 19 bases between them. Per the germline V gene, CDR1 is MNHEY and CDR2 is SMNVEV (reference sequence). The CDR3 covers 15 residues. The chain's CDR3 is CASTVRGGSSYGYTF. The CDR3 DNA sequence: TGTGCCAGCACCGTTAGGGGGGGGTCTAGCTATGGCTACACCTTC.

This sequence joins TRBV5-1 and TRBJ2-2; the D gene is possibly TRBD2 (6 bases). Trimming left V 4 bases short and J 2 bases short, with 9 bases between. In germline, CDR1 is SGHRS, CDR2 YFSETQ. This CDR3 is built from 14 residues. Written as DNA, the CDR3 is TGCGCCAGCAGCCGGGGGAGTAACACCGGGGAGCTGTTTTTT. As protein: CASSRGSNTGELFF.

The CDR3 sequence is CASSLRRWHQGSGANVLTF. CDR3 coding DNA: TGTGCCAGCAGCCTTCGTAGGTGGCATCAGGGGTCTGGGGCCAACGTCCTGACTTTC. The chain links TRBV5-6 to TRBJ2-6; the D gene is possibly TRBD1 (6 bases). The length of the CDR3 is 19 residues. Trimming took off 4 bases at V and 1 base at J, with 21 bases between the two ends. Germline CDR1 and CDR2: SGHDT and YYEEEE.

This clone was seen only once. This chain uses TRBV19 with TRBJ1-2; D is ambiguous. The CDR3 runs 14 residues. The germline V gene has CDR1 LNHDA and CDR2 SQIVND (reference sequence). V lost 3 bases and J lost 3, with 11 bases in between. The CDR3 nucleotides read TGTGCCAGTAGTATTTTCGCCGGGGACTATGGCTACACCTTC. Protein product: CASSIFAGDYGYTF.

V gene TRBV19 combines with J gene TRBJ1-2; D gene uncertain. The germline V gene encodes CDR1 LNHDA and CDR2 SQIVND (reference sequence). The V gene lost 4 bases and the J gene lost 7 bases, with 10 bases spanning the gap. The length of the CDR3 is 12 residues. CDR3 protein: CASSTRGSGYTF. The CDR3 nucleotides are TGTGCCAGTAGTACCCGGGGAAGTGGCTACACCTTC. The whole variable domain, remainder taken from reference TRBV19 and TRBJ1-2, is DGGITQSPKYLFRKEGQNVTLSCEQNLNHDAMYWYRQDPGQGLRLIYYSQIVNDFQKGDIAEGYSVSREKKESFPLTVTSAQKNPTAFYLCASSTRGSGYTFGSGTRLTVV.

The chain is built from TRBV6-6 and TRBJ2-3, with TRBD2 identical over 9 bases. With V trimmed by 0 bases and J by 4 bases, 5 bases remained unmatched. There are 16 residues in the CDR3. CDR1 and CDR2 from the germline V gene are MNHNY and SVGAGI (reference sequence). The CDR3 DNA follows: TGTGCCAGCAGTTACTCGAAACTAGCGGGTGCAGATACGCAGTATTTT. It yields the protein CASSYSKLAGADTQYF.

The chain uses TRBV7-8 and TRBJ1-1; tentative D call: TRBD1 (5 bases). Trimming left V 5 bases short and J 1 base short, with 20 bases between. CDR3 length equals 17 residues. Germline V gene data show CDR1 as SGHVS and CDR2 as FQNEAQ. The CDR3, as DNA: TGTGCCAGCAGCCTACATCCCATGGACAAGGGGAACACTGAAGCTTTCTTT. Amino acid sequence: CASSLHPMDKGNTEAFF.

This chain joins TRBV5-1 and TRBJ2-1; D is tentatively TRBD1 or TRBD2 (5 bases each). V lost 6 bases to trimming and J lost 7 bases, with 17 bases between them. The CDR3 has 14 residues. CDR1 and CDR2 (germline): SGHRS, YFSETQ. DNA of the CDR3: TGCGCCAGCACTAGCAGGGAGAATTGGAATGAGCAGTTCTTC. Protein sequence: CASTSRENWNEQFF.

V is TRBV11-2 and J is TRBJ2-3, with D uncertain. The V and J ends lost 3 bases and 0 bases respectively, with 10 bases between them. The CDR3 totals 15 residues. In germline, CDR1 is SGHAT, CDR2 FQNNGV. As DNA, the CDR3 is TGTGCCAGCAGCTTGACGGACCATAGCACAGATACGCAGTATTTT. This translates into CASSLTDHSTDTQYF.

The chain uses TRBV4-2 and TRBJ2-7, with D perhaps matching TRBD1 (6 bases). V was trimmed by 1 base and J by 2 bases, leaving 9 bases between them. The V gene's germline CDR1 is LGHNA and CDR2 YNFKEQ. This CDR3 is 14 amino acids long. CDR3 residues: CASSQATGTYEQYF. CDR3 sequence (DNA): TGTGCCAGCAGCCAAGCCACAGGGACCTACGAGCAGTACTTC.

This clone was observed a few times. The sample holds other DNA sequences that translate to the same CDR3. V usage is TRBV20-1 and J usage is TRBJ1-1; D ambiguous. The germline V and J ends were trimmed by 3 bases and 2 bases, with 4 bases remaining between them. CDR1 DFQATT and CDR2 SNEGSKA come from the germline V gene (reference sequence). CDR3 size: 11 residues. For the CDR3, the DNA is TGCAGTGCTAGCCTAAACACTGAAGCTTTCTTT. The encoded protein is CSASLNTEAFF.